Listed here are 16 T cell receptor beta chains from one sample, sequenced in a study of CD8 T cells in Susac syndrome. Reverse transcription used about 0.45 to 1 ug RNA and random hexamers. TCRdb ran MiXCR on the immunoSEQ multiplex PCR reads and lists one entry per CDR3 protein. This table has about 190,000 distinct CDR3 sequences, under 97% appearing once. Sample: CD4+ T cells from PBMCs. The receptor source for this set is a human donor with Susac syndrome.

V gene TRBV3-1 combines with J gene TRBJ2-7; 11 bases match TRBD2. Germline trimming cut 4 bases from V and 2 bases from J; bases unmatched to any gene: 13. CDR1 and CDR2 (germline): LGHDT, YNNKEL (reference sequence). The CDR3 totals 18 residues. The CDR3 sequence: CASSPGPRTSGWTYEQYF. CDR3 coding DNA: TGTGCCAGCAGCCCCGGACCTCGGACTAGCGGGTGGACCTACGAGCAGTACTTC.

The DNA for the CDR3 is TGTGCCAGCAGCAGGACTAGCGGGGGGGCCCGTTTCATTGAGCAGTTCTTC. Its protein is CASSRTSGGARFIEQFF. The genes are TRBV28 and TRBJ2-1; 15 bases are shared with TRBD2. This CDR3 is built from 17 residues. Losses at the gene ends were 6 bases for V and 9 bases for J; bases not matched to a gene: 12. CDR1 and CDR2 (germline): MDHEN, SYDVKM. Variable domain in full (rest from reference TRBV28 and TRBJ2-1): DVKVTQSSRYLVKRTGEKVFLECVQDMDHENMFWYRQDPGLGLRLIYFSYDVKMKEKGDIPEGYSVSREKKERFSLILESASTNQTSMYLCASSRTSGGARFIEQFFGPGTRLTVL.

This clonotype was counted between two and nine times. CDR3 loop: CASSQVQGGGSPLHF. Written as DNA, the CDR3 is TGTGCCAGCAGCCAAGTACAGGGGGGCGGATCACCCCTCCACTTT. The chain uses TRBV11-2 and TRBJ1-6; 8 positions match TRBD1. Germline V gives CDR1 SGHAT, CDR2 FQNNGV. The CDR3 spans 15 residues. V lost 5 bases and J lost 10; bases outside the gene matches: 10.

The rearrangement uses TRBV6-5 and TRBJ2-7; the D gene could be TRBD1 or TRBD2 (5 bases each). Germline-derived CDR1 and CDR2 are MNHEY and SVGAGI. The CDR3 runs 15 residues. Trimming took 5 bases from V and 2 from J, leaving 16 bases between them. The CDR3 DNA reads as TGTGCCAGCAGTATGGGGCGAGCGGAGCCCTACGAGCAGTACTTC. Residues: CASSMGRAEPYEQYF.

The chain recombines TRBV30 with TRBJ1-1; 7 bases align to TRBD1. Unmatched junction bases numbered 6, after V lost 5 bases and J lost 3 bases. The CDR3 runs to 13 residues. CDR1 and CDR2 (germline): GTSNPN, SVGIG (reference sequence). The CDR3 DNA is TGTGCCTGGCACAGGGGAAGAGACACTGAAGCTTTCTTT. This encodes CAWHRGRDTEAFF.

The chain has TRBV5-4 and TRBJ2-7; 7 nucleotides align to TRBD2. The V and J ends lost 3 bases and 0 bases, in that order; junction bases with no gene match: 9. Germline V gives CDR1 SGHNT, CDR2 YYREEE (reference sequence). This CDR3 has 16 residues. CDR3 residues: CASSSGGRRSSYEQYF. The CDR3 coding sequence is TGTGCCAGCAGCTCGGGAGGACGGCGAAGCTCCTACGAGCAGTACTTC.

The chain employs TRBV6-4 and TRBJ2-1, with 12 bases identical to TRBD2. The CDR3 is 14 amino acids. Germline V gene sequence: CDR1 MRHNA, CDR2 SNTAGT. V shed 5 bases, J shed 9 bases, and the junction held 5 bases outside the gene matches. The CDR3 sequence is CASSLAGGSSEQFF. CDR3 coding DNA: TGTGCCAGCAGTCTAGCGGGGGGGTCGAGTGAGCAGTTCTTC.

The chain combines TRBV19 with TRBJ2-6, with 11 bases that match TRBD1. V was pared by 6 bases and J by 0 bases, with 7 bases of the junction left unmatched. Per the germline V gene, CDR1 is LNHDA and CDR2 is SQIVND (reference sequence). CDR3 length equals 18 residues. Here the CDR3 DNA reads TGTGCCAGTAGACCCCTCGGGACAGGGGGCTCTGGGGCCAACGTCCTGACTTTC. Translation gives CASRPLGTGGSGANVLTF.

The gene calls are TRBV20-1 and TRBJ2-7, with D possibly called TRBD1 or TRBD2 (6 bases each). Germline CDR1 DFQATT, CDR2 SNEGSKA (reference sequence). V was cut by 2 bases and J by 5 bases, with 13 bases left in between. CDR3 length: 13 amino acids. The CDR3 DNA is TGCAGTGCTAGACAGGGGAGGTGGCACGAGCAGTACTTC. It translates to CSARQGRWHEQYF.

This sequence joins TRBV19 and TRBJ2-3; D tentatively reads TRBD1 or TRBD2 (6 bases each). Between the trimmed V and J ends, which lost 4 bases and 0 bases, there was a span of 14 bases. In germline, CDR1 is LNHDA, CDR2 SQIVND (reference sequence). The CDR3 runs 16 residues. The CDR3 spells CASSTGGPASTDTQYF. DNA for the CDR3: TGTGCCAGTAGTACTGGGGGGCCTGCGAGCACAGATACGCAGTATTTT. Together with reference TRBV19 and TRBJ2-3, the CDR3 gives the full variable domain: DGGITQSPKYLFRKEGQNVTLSCEQNLNHDAMYWYRQDPGQGLRLIYYSQIVNDFQKGDIAEGYSVSREKKESFPLTVTSAQKNPTAFYLCASSTGGPASTDTQYFGPGTRLTVL.

The rearrangement uses TRBV18 and TRBJ2-7; D not certain. There are 15 residues in the CDR3. Trimming removed 2 bases from V and 5 bases from J, with 16 bases in between. In germline, CDR1 is KGHSH, CDR2 LQKENI. The DNA of the CDR3 is TGTGCCAGCTCACCAATCAGTCGAATTGGAGACGAGCAGTACTTC. Amino acid sequence: CASSPISRIGDEQYF.

The rearrangement joins TRBV30 to TRBJ2-2; no reliable D call. Germline CDR1 reads GTSNPN; CDR2 reads SVGIG (reference sequence). This CDR3 has 15 amino acids. V was clipped by 2 bases and J by 3 bases, with 13 bases between them. This CDR3 is CAWSFRRRDTGELFF. The CDR3 nucleotides are TGTGCCTGGAGTTTCCGCCGGAGAGACACCGGGGAGCTGTTTTTT.

V and J are TRBV4-1 and TRBJ2-1; D uncertain. The CDR3 has 15 amino acids. Germline-derived CDR1 and CDR2 are MGHRA and YSYEKL. Between the trimmed V and J ends, which lost 0 bases and 0 bases, there was a span of 6 bases. CDR3 amino acids: CASSQELISYNEQFF. CDR3 nucleotides: TGCGCCAGCAGCCAAGAACTAATCTCCTACAATGAGCAGTTCTTC.

This chain joins TRBV10-3 and TRBJ1-6; TRBD1 might be the D (5 bases). This CDR3 has 16 residues. Germline V gene lookup returns CDR1 ENHRY and CDR2 SYGVKD. Between the trimmed V and J ends, which lost 6 bases and 0 bases, there was a span of 12 bases. The CDR3 protein is CAISQRQSSYNSPLHF. CDR3 nucleotide sequence: TGTGCCATCAGCCAACGACAGAGCTCCTATAATTCACCCCTCCACTTT.

DNA for the CDR3: TGTGCCAGCAGCCCCGGACAGGGATGGCAGCCCCAGCATTTT. Protein: CASSPGQGWQPQHF. V usage is TRBV9 and J usage is TRBJ1-5; 8 bases fit TRBD1. In germline, CDR1 is SGDLS, CDR2 YYNGEE. This CDR3 has 14 amino acids. Germline trimming cut 4 bases from V and 7 bases from J; bases unmatched to any gene: 7.

The gene calls are TRBV20-1 and TRBJ2-3; the match to TRBD1 covers 11 bases. V lost 5 bases to trimming and J lost 3 bases; unmatched junction nucleotides: 7. This CDR3 is built from 15 residues. CDR1 and CDR2 from the germline V gene are DFQATT and SNEGSKA (reference sequence). CDR3 region: CSALPRDRGTDTQYF. In nucleotides, the CDR3 is TGCAGTGCTTTGCCAAGGGACAGGGGGACAGATACGCAGTATTTT.